These 6 T cell receptor beta chains originate from one sample sequenced in a study of cytomegalovirus exposure and HLA in healthy donors. PCR employed 60 Vbeta and 13 Jbeta primers. The table came from immunoSEQ multiplex PCR; TCRdb's copy has only in-frame clones and leaves some out. Altogether approximately 110,000 clones are present, 50% to 65% being singletons, with the ten largest covering 3% to 4.5%. Sequenced: PBMCs. These receptors all come from a man aged 25-45 years in good health and CMV-seropositive.

The CDR3 DNA reads as TGCAGCGTTGAAGATCCGGACAGCGTATACTATGGCTACACCTTC. Protein product: CSVEDPDSVYYGYTF. This rearrangement joins TRBV29-1 to TRBJ1-2; weak D call: TRBD1 (6 bases). CDR1 SQVTM and CDR2 ANQGSEA come from the germline V gene. This CDR3 has 15 residues. Trimming shortened V by 0 bases and J by 3 bases, and 14 bases separated the two germline ends.

The V and J genes are TRBV14 and TRBJ2-1, with D possibly TRBD2 on 6 matching bases. CDR1 is SGHDN, CDR2 FVKESK, per germline. This CDR3 comprises 19 residues. V was trimmed by 0 bases and J by 1 base, leaving 19 bases between them. CDR3 loop: CASSQDEGWRAQSYNEQFF. The CDR3 coding sequence is TGTGCCAGCAGCCAAGATGAGGGTTGGAGGGCTCAGTCCTACAATGAGCAGTTCTTC. Looking up the rest from reference TRBV14 and TRBJ2-1 gives the full variable domain: EAGVTQFPSHSVIEKGQTVTLRCDPISGHDNLYWYRRVMGKEIKFLLHFVKESKQDESGMPNNRFLAERTGGTYSTLKVQPAELEDSGVYFCASSQDEGWRAQSYNEQFFGPGTRLTVL.

The rearrangement links TRBV5-5 to TRBJ2-7, with 7 bases lining up with TRBD1. The V gene's germline CDR1 is SGHKS and CDR2 YYEKEE (reference sequence). There are 13 residues in the CDR3. The V segment lost 4 bases and the J segment 2 bases; nucleotides outside the gene matches: 3. CDR3 nucleotides: TGTGCCAGCAGCGCAGGGACAGCCTACGAGCAGTACTTC. As protein: CASSAGTAYEQYF.

This chain connects TRBV7-8 to TRBJ1-4; D remains ambiguous. Germline V gene lookup returns CDR1 SGHVS and CDR2 FQNEAQ. Trimming shortened V by 1 base and J by 7 bases, and 13 bases separated the two germline ends. There are 15 residues in the CDR3. CDR3 residues: CASSLVVSRSEKLFF. The DNA of the CDR3 is TGTGCCAGCAGCTTAGTGGTGTCGCGTAGTGAAAAACTGTTTTTT.

This clone came up a few times. The chain employs TRBV9 and TRBJ2-5, with D tentatively TRBD1 (5 bases). The CDR3 totals 16 residues. CDR1 is SGDLS, CDR2 YYNGEE, per germline. V was pared by 0 bases and J by 0 bases, with 12 bases between. In DNA, the CDR3 is TGTGCCAGCAGCGTAGCTCCAGGGTGGGACCAAGAGACCCAGTACTTC. This translates into CASSVAPGWDQETQYF.

A note on this clone: Other DNA sequences from this sample encode an identical CDR3 as well. The chain uses TRBV5-8 and TRBJ1-1; TRBD1 matches 8 bases. CDR1 SGHTS and CDR2 YDEGEE come from the germline V gene. V trimming: 5 bases; J trimming: 10 bases; junction bases outside the gene matches: 1. This CDR3 spans 10 amino acids. The CDR3 DNA sequence: TGTGCCAGCAGACAGGGGGGAGCTTTCTTT. Protein: CASRQGGAFF.